This TCR beta chain stems from a study of control samples from healthy donors and cancer patients. Trimming took 0 bases from V and 0 from J, leaving 12 bases between them. The CDR3 is 16 amino acids. The germline CDR1 and CDR2 sequences are LGHNA and YSLEER. Generated by immunoSEQ multiplex PCR, the TCRdb table keeps only in-frame clones and is missing some. The repertoire holds about 130,000 clones, with roughly 90% as singletons. The chain recombines TRBV4-3 with TRBJ2-7, with D maybe TRBD1 (5 bases). The material sequenced was blood. This receptor was obtained from a man between 18 and 35 years old in good health. CDR3: CASSQDVDSDSYEQYF. CDR3 coding DNA: TGCGCCAGCAGCCAAGATGTTGACAGCGACTCCTACGAGCAGTACTTC.